The 25 T cell receptor beta chains given below trace back to one sample, sequenced in a study of beta chain features in type 1 diabetes. Study-wide findings and caveats: Moderate but significant shortening of TCRB CDR3s was recorded in all four CD4+ subsets from Type 1 diabetes patients.

For these receptors, no antigen is known. All of the isolated RNA was reverse transcribed, so expressed TCRB transcripts were sequenced. Using immunoSEQ multiplex PCR, the repertoire was profiled, and TCRdb retains in-frame clones only, with some absent. The top ten hold over 0.95% of the sample, which has about 340,000 clones, about a tenth seen once. The specimen was central memory CD4+ T cells from blood. These TCRs come from a man aged 25-45 years with type 1 diabetes.

CDR3 protein: CASSVVRGGRQPQHF. The CDR3, as DNA: TGTGCCAGCAGCGTAGTTAGGGGGGGACGTCAGCCCCAGCATTTT. The chain employs TRBV9 and TRBJ1-5; a weak D match, TRBD1 (6 bases). CDR3 size: 15 residues. Germline V gene lookup returns CDR1 SGDLS and CDR2 YYNGEE. V lost 0 bases, J lost 6 bases, and 13 bases lay in between.

V and J are TRBV18 and TRBJ2-2; a weak D match, TRBD1 (5 bases). Germline lookup yields CDR1 KGHSH and CDR2 LQKENI. The CDR3 sequence is 14 residues long. The V end lost 3 bases, the J end lost 7 bases, and 12 bases lay between the germline ends. The CDR3 loop is CASSPDTSFGELFF. The CDR3 DNA reads TGTGCCAGCTCACCGGACACCTCTTTCGGGGAGCTGTTTTTT.

The DNA for the CDR3 is TGTGCCAGCAGTGAAGCGCAGGGGGTTAATTCACCCCTCCACTTT. Translated, it gives CASSEAQGVNSPLHF. This chain links TRBV6-1 with TRBJ1-6, with 7 bases matching TRBD1. V was pared by 0 bases and J by 6 bases, with 2 bases of the junction left unmatched. The CDR3 is made up of 15 amino acids. Germline V gene lookup returns CDR1 MNHNS and CDR2 SASEGT.

This clone has a handful of counts. The chain uses TRBV20-1 and TRBJ1-1; D gene uncertain. This CDR3 is 11 amino acids long. The V gene lost 0 bases and the J gene lost 4 bases, with 3 bases spanning the gap. Looked up from germline, CDR1 is DFQATT and CDR2 is SNEGSKA (reference sequence). The CDR3 sequence is CSARETTEAFF. The DNA for the CDR3 is TGCAGTGCTAGAGAGACCACTGAAGCTTTCTTT.

The rearrangement uses TRBV4-1 and TRBJ2-6; no clear D. V was clipped by 4 bases and J by 2 bases, with 12 bases between them. This CDR3 is built from 16 residues. The germline V gene encodes CDR1 MGHRA and CDR2 YSYEKL. CDR3 coding DNA: TGCGCCAGCAGCCCAATGGAAGGGACTGGGGCCAACGTCCTGACTTTC. Its protein product is CASSPMEGTGANVLTF.

The chain uses TRBV5-5 and TRBJ2-1, with D unclear. Trimming cost V 7 bases and J 11 bases, with 10 bases left between them. This CDR3 has 10 residues. CDR1 and CDR2 from the germline V gene are SGHKS and YYEKEE (reference sequence). The CDR3 here is CASDAQKQFF. For the CDR3, the DNA is TGTGCCAGCGACGCGCAAAAGCAGTTCTTC.

Comment on this clone: This sample includes further DNA sequences coding for the same CDR3. The chain combines TRBV7-2 with TRBJ1-5; D is unclear. The CDR3 is made up of 13 amino acids. With 1 base removed from V and 2 bases from J, the gap between germline ends came to 3 bases. Looked up from germline, CDR1 is SGHTA and CDR2 is FQGNSA. CDR3 DNA: TGTGCCAGCAGCTTAGTCGGCAATCAGCCCCAGCATTTT. Its translation: CASSLVGNQPQHF.

In this sample, this clone turned up a few times. The V gene is TRBV6-1, the J gene TRBJ2-4, with D maybe TRBD2 (5 bases). From germline, CDR1 is MNHNS and CDR2 SASEGT. Trimming removed 3 bases from V and 3 bases from J, with 6 bases in between. CDR3 length: 13 residues. This CDR3 reads CASSDGDKNIQYF. CDR3 DNA sequence: TGTGCCAGCAGTGACGGGGACAAAAACATTCAGTACTTC.

This clone has a handful of counts. This chain uses TRBV5-1 with TRBJ2-5, with 7 bases lining up with TRBD1. Germline loops: CDR1 SGHRS, CDR2 YFSETQ. With 1 base clipped from V and 7 bases from J, the junction kept 7 bases outside the gene matches. The CDR3 has 14 residues. CDR3 sequence reads: CASSLRGSGGTQYF. CDR3 DNA sequence: TGCGCCAGCAGCTTGAGAGGGTCAGGGGGGACCCAGTACTTC.

This clone has just a few counts. The gene calls are TRBV5-1 and TRBJ1-5; D remains unclear. V was trimmed by 2 bases and J by 7 bases, leaving 13 bases between them. This CDR3 contains 14 residues. Germline V gene lookup returns CDR1 SGHRS and CDR2 YFSETQ. This CDR3 is CASSFSGMGQPQHF. The CDR3 DNA reads as TGCGCCAGCAGCTTTTCAGGTATGGGACAGCCCCAGCATTTT.

In this sample, this clone turned up a few times. The rearrangement links TRBV9 to TRBJ2-3; D is perhaps TRBD1 or TRBD2 (5 bases each). The CDR3 is made up of 13 amino acids. In germline, CDR1 is SGDLS, CDR2 YYNGEE. Trimming took off 2 bases at V and 2 bases at J, with 6 bases between the two ends. In DNA, the CDR3 is TGTGCCAGCAGCGTGGGGGACACAGATACGCAGTATTTT. Encoded protein: CASSVGDTDTQYF.

The chain couples TRBV5-6 to TRBJ2-5; D remains unclear. The CDR3 totals 12 residues. Germline V lookup: CDR1 SGHDT, CDR2 YYEEEE. V shed 2 bases and J shed 5 bases, with 7 bases lying between them. As DNA, the CDR3 is TGTGCCAGCAGCTTTGGCGAGGAGACCCAGTACTTC. Translated: CASSFGEETQYF.

The chain couples TRBV5-1 to TRBJ2-7, with D possibly TRBD1 on 5 matching bases. The ends were cut back, 7 bases at V and 0 bases at J, with 11 bases in the middle. Looked up from germline, CDR1 is SGHRS and CDR2 is YFSETQ. The CDR3 has 13 residues. CDR3 sequence (DNA): TGCGCCAGCGCGGCAGGGTTCTCCTACGAGCAGTACTTC. Amino acid sequence: CASAAGFSYEQYF.

V and J are TRBV2 and TRBJ2-7; D gene ambiguous. Trimming removed 6 bases from V and 5 bases from J, with 17 bases in between. The CDR3 is made up of 14 amino acids. CDR1 and CDR2 (germline): SNHLY, FYNNEI. CDR3 coding DNA: TGTGCCAGCAGGGTCCAGACTTCTTTGCACGAGCAGTACTTC. This sequence encodes CASRVQTSLHEQYF.

This clone was seen only a few times. The rearrangement uses TRBV5-1 and TRBJ1-3; D may be TRBD1 (6 bases). Deletions cut 3 bases from V and 4 bases from J, with 8 bases between. Germline loops: CDR1 SGHRS, CDR2 YFSETQ. The length of the CDR3 is 13 residues. CDR3 amino acids: CASSSDRGNTIYF. DNA for the CDR3: TGCGCCAGCAGCTCCGACAGGGGAAACACCATATATTTT.

CDR3 DNA: TGTGCCAGCAGTGCTGGGGGGGCGACGGAAGGCTACACCTTC. As protein: CASSAGGATEGYTF. This chain uses TRBV2 with TRBJ1-2, with D maybe TRBD1 (6 bases). Germline assignment: CDR1 SNHLY and CDR2 FYNNEI. V was cut by 4 bases and J by 8 bases, with 17 bases left in between. This CDR3 spans 14 amino acids.

The chain joins TRBV29-1 to TRBJ2-5, with D perhaps TRBD1 (6 bases). The CDR3 is 11 residues long. Trimming took off 7 bases at V and 4 bases at J, with 10 bases between the two ends. Germline V gene data show CDR1 as SQVTM and CDR2 as ANQGSEA. CDR3 nucleotides: TGCAGCGGAGCAGGGGCAGAGACCCAGTACTTC. This codes for CSGAGAETQYF.

V usage is TRBV6-5 and J usage is TRBJ2-7; TRBD2 is a possible D gene (6 bases). Germline V gene sequence: CDR1 MNHEY, CDR2 SVGAGI. The CDR3 contains 12 residues. V lost 5 bases to trimming and J lost 8 bases, with 13 bases between them. The CDR3 nucleotides are TGTGCCAGCAGTCAAACCGGGAGCCAGCAGTACTTC. Translating it yields CASSQTGSQQYF.

The genes are TRBV5-1 and TRBJ2-2; 7 positions agree with TRBD1. The trim removed 5 bases at V and 1 base at J, leaving 5 bases unmatched. Germline CDR1 reads SGHRS; CDR2 reads YFSETQ. CDR3 length: 15 amino acids. This CDR3 reads CASRPWDRNTGELFF. DNA of the CDR3: TGCGCCAGCAGGCCGTGGGACAGGAACACCGGGGAGCTGTTTTTT.

This clone was detected ten times or more. This chain connects TRBV18 to TRBJ2-7; TRBD2 might be the D (5 bases). V was pared by 4 bases and J by 0 bases, with 7 bases between. The CDR3 spans 13 residues. Germline loops: CDR1 KGHSH, CDR2 LQKENI. CDR3 sequence: CASSRENSYEQYF. For the CDR3, the DNA is TGTGCCAGCTCACGGGAGAACTCCTACGAGCAGTACTTC.

In its sample, this clone was seen a few times. The V call is TRBV7-2, the J call TRBJ1-1, with D possibly TRBD1 on 6 matching bases. The CDR3 consists of 14 residues. Trimming removed 2 bases at V and 6 bases at J, with 13 bases between. The germline gives CDR1 SGHTA, CDR2 FQGNSA. Here the CDR3 reads CASSLQADSPEAFF. In DNA, the CDR3 is TGTGCCAGCAGCTTACAGGCGGACAGCCCTGAAGCTTTCTTT.

The V gene is TRBV30, the J gene TRBJ1-5, with no clear D. V was clipped by 0 bases and J by 2 bases, with 8 bases between them. Germline V lookup: CDR1 GTSNPN, CDR2 SVGIG (reference sequence). There are 14 residues in the CDR3. The CDR3 is CAWSVHGRNQPQHF. As DNA, the CDR3 is TGTGCCTGGAGTGTACACGGACGCAATCAGCCCCAGCATTTT.

Concerning this clone itself: This sample includes further DNA sequences coding for the same CDR3. The rearrangement links TRBV5-1 to TRBJ2-3; 8 positions match TRBD2. This CDR3 contains 14 residues. The germline CDR1 and CDR2 sequences are SGHRS and YFSETQ. The V segment lost 4 bases and the J segment 2 bases; nucleotides outside the gene matches: 3. The CDR3 DNA reads as TGCGCCAGCAGCGCCGGACTAGCCACAGATACGCAGTATTTT. The encoded protein is CASSAGLATDTQYF. The whole variable domain, remainder taken from reference TRBV5-1 and TRBJ2-3, is KAGVTQTPRYLIKTRGQQVTLSCSPISGHRSVSWYQQTPGQGLQFLFEYFSETQRNKGNFPGRFSGRQFSNSRSEMNVSTLELGDSALYLCASSAGLATDTQYFGPGTRLTVL.

J is TRBJ1-2 and V is TRBV6-5; the D is unclear. The V gene lost 5 bases and the J gene lost 4 bases, with 14 bases spanning the gap. The germline CDR1 and CDR2 sequences are MNHEY and SVGAGI. The CDR3 is 14 residues long. The CDR3 region has the DNA TGTGCCAGCAGTGACCCCAAGGCGGGCTATGGCTACACCTTC. Protein sequence: CASSDPKAGYGYTF.

The gene calls are TRBV6-5 and TRBJ1-1; 8 nucleotides line up with TRBD1. V lost 5 bases to trimming and J lost 7 bases; unmatched junction nucleotides: 6. The CDR3 is made up of 13 amino acids. Per germline, CDR1 MNHEY and CDR2 SVGAGI. In nucleotides, the CDR3 is TGTGCCAGCAGTCCGGGACAGGCCCGTGAAGCTTTCTTT. This encodes CASSPGQAREAFF.